This TCR beta chain was documented in a study of blood T cell repertoires in COVID-19. Study as a whole: The study drew acute and convalescent COVID-19 samples from the United States, Italy and Spain. T cells, B-cell-depleted T cells, or PBMCs supplied cDNA or gDNA.

To note about this clone: An end of the junction does not agree with germline; a read error may underlie this.

Original methodology: The authors estimated nucleated cell counts from reference gene primer amplification. Produced via immunoSEQ multiplex PCR; TCRdb's table is partial and in-frame only. The D gene and trimming were derived from the DNA, and the V and J assignments and clone size from that table. The data contain around 170,000 clones, about 91% of them seen just once; the ten biggest clones take up 4% to 5%. Germline V CDR1 and CDR2: GTSNPN, SVGIG (reference sequence). This CDR3 has 13 residues. The TCR was taken from a woman in her twenties or thirties with acute or convalescent COVID-19. Sequences were obtained from peripheral blood. The gene calls are TRBV30 and TRBJ1-2; TRBD1 matches 7 bases. CDR3: CAWSQRGQGAPLF. CDR3 nucleotide sequence: TGTGCCTGGAGCCAAAGGGGGCAGGGAGCCCCCCTCTTC.